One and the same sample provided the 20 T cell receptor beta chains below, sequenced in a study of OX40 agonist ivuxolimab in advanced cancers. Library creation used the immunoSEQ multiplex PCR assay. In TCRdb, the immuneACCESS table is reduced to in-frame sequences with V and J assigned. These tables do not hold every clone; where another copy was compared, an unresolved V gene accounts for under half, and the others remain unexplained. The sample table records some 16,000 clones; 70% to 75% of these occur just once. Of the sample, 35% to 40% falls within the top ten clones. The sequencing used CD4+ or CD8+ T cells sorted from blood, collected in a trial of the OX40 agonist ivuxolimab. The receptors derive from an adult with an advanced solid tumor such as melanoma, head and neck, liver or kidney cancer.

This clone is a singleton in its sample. DNA for the CDR3: TGTGCCAGCAGTGGTAGTATGGACAGCACCTACGAGCAGTACTTC. Protein: CASSGSMDSTYEQYF. V is TRBV6-5 and J is TRBJ2-7; maybe TRBD1 (6 bases). CDR3 length: 15 residues. Trimming stripped 5 bases from V and 2 bases from J, with 16 bases between. Germline CDR1 MNHEY, CDR2 SVGAGI.

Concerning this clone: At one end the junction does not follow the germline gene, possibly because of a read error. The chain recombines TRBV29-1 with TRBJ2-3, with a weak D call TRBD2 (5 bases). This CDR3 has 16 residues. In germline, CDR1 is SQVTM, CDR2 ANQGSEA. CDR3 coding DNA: TGCGGCGTTGAAAGGTTGGAGAGACTACCCACAGATACGCAGTATTTT. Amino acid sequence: CGVERLERLPTDTQYF.

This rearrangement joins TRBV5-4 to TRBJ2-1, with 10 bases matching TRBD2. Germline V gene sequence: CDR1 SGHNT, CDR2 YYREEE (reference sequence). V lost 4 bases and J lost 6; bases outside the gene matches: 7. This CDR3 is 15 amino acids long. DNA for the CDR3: TGTGCCAGCAGCCCTTTCCTAGCGGGAGTCAATGAGCAGTTCTTC. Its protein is CASSPFLAGVNEQFF.

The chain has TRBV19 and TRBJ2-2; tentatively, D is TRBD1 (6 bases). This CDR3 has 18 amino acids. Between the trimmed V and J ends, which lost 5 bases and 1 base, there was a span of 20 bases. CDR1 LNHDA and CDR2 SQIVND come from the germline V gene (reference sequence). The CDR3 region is CASSPQGADRWNTGELFF. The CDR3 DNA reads TGTGCCAGTAGTCCCCAAGGGGCCGACAGGTGGAACACCGGGGAGCTGTTTTTT.

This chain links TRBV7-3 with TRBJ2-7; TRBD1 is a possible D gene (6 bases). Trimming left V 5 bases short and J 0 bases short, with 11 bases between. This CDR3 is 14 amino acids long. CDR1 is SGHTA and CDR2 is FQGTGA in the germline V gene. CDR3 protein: CASSPPGHSYEQYF. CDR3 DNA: TGTGCCAGCAGCCCTCCGGGACACTCCTACGAGCAGTACTTC.

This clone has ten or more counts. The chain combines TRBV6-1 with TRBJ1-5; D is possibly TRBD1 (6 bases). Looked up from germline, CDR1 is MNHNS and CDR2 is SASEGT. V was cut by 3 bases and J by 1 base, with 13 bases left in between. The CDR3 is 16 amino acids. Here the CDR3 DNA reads TGTGCCAGCAGTGACCAGCAAGGACAGAGCAATCAGCCCCAGCATTTT. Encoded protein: CASSDQQGQSNQPQHF.

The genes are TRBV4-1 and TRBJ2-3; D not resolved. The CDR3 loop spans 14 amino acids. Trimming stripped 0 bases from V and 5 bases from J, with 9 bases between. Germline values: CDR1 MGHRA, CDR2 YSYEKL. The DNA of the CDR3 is TGCGCCAGCAGCCAAGATCCTGGGATAGATACGCAGTATTTT. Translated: CASSQDPGIDTQYF.

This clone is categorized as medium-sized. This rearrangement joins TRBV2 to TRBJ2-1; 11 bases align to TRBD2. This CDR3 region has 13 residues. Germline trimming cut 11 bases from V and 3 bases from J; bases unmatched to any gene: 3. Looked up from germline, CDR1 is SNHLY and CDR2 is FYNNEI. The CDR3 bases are TGTGCCGGACTAGCGGGCCACTACAATGAGCAGTTCTTC. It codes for CAGLAGHYNEQFF.

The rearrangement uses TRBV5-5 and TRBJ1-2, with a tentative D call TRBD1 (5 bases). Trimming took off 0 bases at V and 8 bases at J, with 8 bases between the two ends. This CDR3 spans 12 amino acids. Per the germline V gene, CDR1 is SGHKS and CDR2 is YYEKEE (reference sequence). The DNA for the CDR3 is TGTGCCAGCAGCTTGGGGGGGTACGGCTACACCTTC. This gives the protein CASSLGGYGYTF.

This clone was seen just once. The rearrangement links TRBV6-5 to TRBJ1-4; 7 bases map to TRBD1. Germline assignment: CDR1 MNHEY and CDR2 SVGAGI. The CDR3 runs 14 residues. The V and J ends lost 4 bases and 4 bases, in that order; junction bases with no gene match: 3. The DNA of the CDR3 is TGTGCCAGCAGTTCGACAGGGAATAATGAAAAACTGTTTTTT. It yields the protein CASSSTGNNEKLFF.

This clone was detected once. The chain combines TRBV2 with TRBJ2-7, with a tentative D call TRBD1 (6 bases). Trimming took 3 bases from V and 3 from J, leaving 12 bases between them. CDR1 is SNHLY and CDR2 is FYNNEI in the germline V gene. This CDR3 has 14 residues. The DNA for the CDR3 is TGTGCCAGCAGTGACTGGTCCAGGGGCTACGAGCAGTACTTC. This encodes CASSDWSRGYEQYF.

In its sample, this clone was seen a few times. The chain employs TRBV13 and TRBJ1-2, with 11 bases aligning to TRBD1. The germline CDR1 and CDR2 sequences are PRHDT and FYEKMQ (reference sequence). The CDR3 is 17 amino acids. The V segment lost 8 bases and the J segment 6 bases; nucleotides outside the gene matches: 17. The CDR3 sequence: CASLDQGTGTGGDGYTF. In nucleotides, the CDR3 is TGTGCCAGCCTAGACCAGGGAACCGGGACAGGGGGGGATGGCTACACCTTC.

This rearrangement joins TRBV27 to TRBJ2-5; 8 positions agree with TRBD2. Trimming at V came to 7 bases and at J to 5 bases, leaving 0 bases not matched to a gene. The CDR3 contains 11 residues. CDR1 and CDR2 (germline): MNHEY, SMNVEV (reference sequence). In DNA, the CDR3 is TGTGCCAGCAAGCGGGGGGAGACCCAGTACTTC. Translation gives CASKRGETQYF.

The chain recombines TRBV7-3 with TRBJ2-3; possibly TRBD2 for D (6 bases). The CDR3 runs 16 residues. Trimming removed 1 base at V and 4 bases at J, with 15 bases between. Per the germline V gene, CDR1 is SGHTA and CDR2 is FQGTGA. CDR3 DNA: TGTGCCAGCAGCTTAATGGGGGGAGCGAGGGCAGATACGCAGTATTTT. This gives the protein CASSLMGGARADTQYF.

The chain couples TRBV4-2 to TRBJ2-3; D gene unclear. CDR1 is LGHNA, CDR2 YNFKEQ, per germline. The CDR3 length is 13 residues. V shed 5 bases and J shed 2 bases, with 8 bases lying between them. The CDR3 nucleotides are TGTGCCAGCAGCAGAGGCGCCACAGATACGCAGTATTTT. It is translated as CASSRGATDTQYF.

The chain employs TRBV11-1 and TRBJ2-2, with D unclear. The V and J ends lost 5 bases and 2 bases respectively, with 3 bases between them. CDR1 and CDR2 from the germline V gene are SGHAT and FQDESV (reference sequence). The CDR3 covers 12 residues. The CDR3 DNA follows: TGTGCCAGCAGCATCAACACCGGGGAGCTGTTTTTT. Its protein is CASSINTGELFF.

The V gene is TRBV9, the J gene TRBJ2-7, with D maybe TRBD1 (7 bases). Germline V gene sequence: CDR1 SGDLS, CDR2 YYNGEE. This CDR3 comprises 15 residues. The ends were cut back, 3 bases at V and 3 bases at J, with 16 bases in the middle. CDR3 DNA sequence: TGTGCCAGCAGCGAGTTCCAGGGGGGTGGCTACGAGCAGTACTTC. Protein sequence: CASSEFQGGGYEQYF.

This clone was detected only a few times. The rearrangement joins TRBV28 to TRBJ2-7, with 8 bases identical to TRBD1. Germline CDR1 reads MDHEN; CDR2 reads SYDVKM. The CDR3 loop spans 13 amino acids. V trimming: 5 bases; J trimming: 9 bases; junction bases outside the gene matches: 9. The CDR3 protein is CASSTGTGTGQYF. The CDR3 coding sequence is TGTGCCAGCAGTACCGGGACCGGGACAGGGCAGTACTTC.

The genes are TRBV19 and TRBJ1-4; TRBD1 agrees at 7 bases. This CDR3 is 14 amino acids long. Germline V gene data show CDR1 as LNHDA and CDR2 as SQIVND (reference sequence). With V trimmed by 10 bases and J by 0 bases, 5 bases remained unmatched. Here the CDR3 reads CATGDSATNEKLFF. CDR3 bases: TGTGCCACCGGGGACAGCGCAACTAATGAAAAACTGTTTTTT. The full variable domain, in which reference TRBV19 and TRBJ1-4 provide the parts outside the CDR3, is DGGITQSPKYLFRKEGQNVTLSCEQNLNHDAMYWYRQDPGQGLRLIYYSQIVNDFQKGDIAEGYSVSREKKESFPLTVTSAQKNPTAFYLCATGDSATNEKLFFGSGTQLSVL.

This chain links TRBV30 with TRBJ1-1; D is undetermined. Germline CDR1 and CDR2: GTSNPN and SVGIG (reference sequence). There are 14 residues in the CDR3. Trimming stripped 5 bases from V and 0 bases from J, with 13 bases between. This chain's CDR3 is CAWDSDVMNTEAFF. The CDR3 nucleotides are TGTGCCTGGGACTCTGACGTTATGAACACTGAAGCTTTCTTT. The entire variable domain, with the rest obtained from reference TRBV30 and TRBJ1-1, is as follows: SQTIHQWPATLVQPVGSPLSLECTVEGTSNPNLYWYRQAAGRGLQLLFYSVGIGQISSEVPQNLSASRPQDRQFILSSKKLLLSDSGFYLCAWDSDVMNTEAFFGQGTRLTVV.